The table lists the clone carrying this T cell receptor beta chain with a few counts. Its antigen is not known. Sample-barcoded 5' priming and a J-beta primer mix drove a second PCR of roughly 6 to 12 cycles. TCRdb used MiXCR to reprocess the 5' RACE reads, holding one entry per CDR3 protein. The table lists around 520,000 distinct CDR3 sequences, roughly a quarter of them singletons. The germline CDR1 and CDR2 sequences are SGHVS and FNYEAQ. CDR3 size: 15 residues. Trimming stripped 1 base from V and 3 bases from J, with 11 bases between. The record originates from a study of blood T cells in healthy people across ages. Notes on the study in general: Investigators treated diversity estimates from one million T cells as underestimates.

This same sample was also part of a study on T cells of mothers and their children. That source reports: Researchers found no T cell clones that were persistent and microchimeric.

This chain joins TRBV7-6 and TRBJ2-3; maybe TRBD1 (6 bases). Sequencing input: blood. The TCR sequence derives from a boy aged 2 to 10 in good health. The CDR3 region has the DNA TGTGCCAGCAGCTTAGGGGCAGGGGAAACAGATACGCAGTATTTT. It specifies CASSLGAGETDTQYF. The entire variable domain, with the rest obtained from reference TRBV7-6 and TRBJ2-3, is as follows: GAGVSQSPRYKVTKRGQDVALRCDPISGHVSLYWYRQALGQGPEFLTYFNYEAQQDKSGLPNDRFSAERPEGSISTLTIQRTEQRDSAMYRCASSLGAGETDTQYFGPGTRLTVL.